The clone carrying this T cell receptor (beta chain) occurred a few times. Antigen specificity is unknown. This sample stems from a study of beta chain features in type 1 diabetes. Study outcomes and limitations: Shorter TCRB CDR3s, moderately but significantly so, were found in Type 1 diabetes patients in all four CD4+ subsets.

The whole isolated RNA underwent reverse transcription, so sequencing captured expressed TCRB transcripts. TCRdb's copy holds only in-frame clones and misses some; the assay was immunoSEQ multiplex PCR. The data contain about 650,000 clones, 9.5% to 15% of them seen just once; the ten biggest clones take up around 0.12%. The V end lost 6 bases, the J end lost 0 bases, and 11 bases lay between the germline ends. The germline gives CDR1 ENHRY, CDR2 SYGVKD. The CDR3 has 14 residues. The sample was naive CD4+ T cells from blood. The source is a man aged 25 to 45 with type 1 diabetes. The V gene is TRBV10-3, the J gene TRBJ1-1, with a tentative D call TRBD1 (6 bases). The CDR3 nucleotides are TGTGCCATCAGCGCTGGACAGCTGAACACTGAAGCTTTCTTT. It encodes CAISAGQLNTEAFF.